This T cell receptor beta chain comes out of a study of blood T cell repertoires in COVID-19. At the level of the study: Italy, Spain and the United States were the sources of the convalescent and acute COVID-19 samples. In each case, the material was cDNA or gDNA derived from T cells, B-cell-depleted T cells, or PBMCs.

In the original analysis: Quantification of nucleated cells was approximated via reference gene primer amplification. Sequencing was performed with immunoSEQ multiplex PCR; in TCRdb, only in-frame clones are kept and a portion is missing. The DNA gave D and trimming, while V, J and clone size come from that table. The sample contains 80,000 or so clones, around four fifths of which appear only once. The sample taken for sequencing was peripheral blood. This receptor was identified in a human donor in a cohort sampled during active COVID-19.

DNA for the CDR3: TGCAGCGGGGGACTGTACAATGAGCAGTTCTTC. Translation: CSGGLYNEQFF. The chain uses TRBV29-1 and TRBJ2-1; perhaps TRBD2 as D (6 bases). V lost 7 bases and J lost 4, with 8 bases in between. This CDR3 contains 11 residues. Germline loops: CDR1 SQVTM, CDR2 ANQGSEA.